This TCR beta chain was sequenced in a study of blood T cells in healthy people across ages. Of note for this clonotype: Its antigen is still unknown.

Using a J-beta primer mix together with a sample-barcoded 5' primer, a second PCR was run for roughly 6 to 11 cycles. MiXCR was run by TCRdb on the 5' RACE reads, yielding one entry per CDR3 protein. This sample yields 1.5 million or so distinct CDR3 sequences, of which around two fifths are seen a single time; under 8% belongs to the top ten. Study-wide results and caveats: The fall in TCR beta diversity per million T cells was roughly linear with age.

The V gene lost 0 bases and the J gene lost 6 bases, with 9 bases spanning the gap. Germline V gene data show CDR1 as ENHRY and CDR2 as SYGVKD. The CDR3 loop spans 14 amino acids. The receptor was derived from a woman between 18 and 29 years old in good health. The sequenced sample consisted of blood. The chain couples TRBV10-3 to TRBJ2-1; D is uncertain. CDR3 in amino acids: CAISESVLGNEQFF. CDR3 in DNA: TGTGCCATCAGTGAGTCGGTACTCGGCAATGAGCAGTTCTTC.